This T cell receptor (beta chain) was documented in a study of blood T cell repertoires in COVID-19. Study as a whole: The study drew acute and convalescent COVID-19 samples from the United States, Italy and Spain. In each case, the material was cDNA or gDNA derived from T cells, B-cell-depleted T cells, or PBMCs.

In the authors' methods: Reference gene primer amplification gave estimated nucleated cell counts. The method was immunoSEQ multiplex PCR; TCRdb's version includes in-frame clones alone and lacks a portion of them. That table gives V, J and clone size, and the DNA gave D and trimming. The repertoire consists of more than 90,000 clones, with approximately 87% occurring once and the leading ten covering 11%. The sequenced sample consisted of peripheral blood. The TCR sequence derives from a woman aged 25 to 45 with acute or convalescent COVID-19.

Written as DNA, the CDR3 is TGTGCCACGAACAGGGGTCGCGAGCAGTACTTC. Translated: CATNRGREQYF. V gene TRBV27 combines with J gene TRBJ2-7; 7 bases are shared with TRBD1. V shed 10 bases, J shed 6 bases, and the junction held 6 bases outside the gene matches. Germline V lookup: CDR1 MNHEY, CDR2 SMNVEV (reference sequence). This CDR3 comprises 11 residues.